A selection of T cell receptor beta chains follows, all from one sample in a study of T cell changes during pregnancy in multiple sclerosis. Method: immunoSEQ multiplex PCR; TCRdb's copy keeps in-frame clones and lacks some. The sample has about 77,000 clones, around nine tenths seen once; the top ten hold 1.9%. The sample in question was peripheral blood, obtained before pregnancy. Receptors were obtained from a female donor with multiple sclerosis, enrolled in a pregnancy study. Each CDR3 is given with its conserved first and last residue. D genes are given only for firm matches. Clone size appears in some rows only: once, few, many, or a class for an expanded clone.

j_call clone_size d_call v_call cdr3_aa cdr3_nt
TRBJ1-2 NA TRBD1 TRBV6-1 CASRGGQSYGYTF TGTGCCAGCAGGGGGGGACAGTCCTATGGCTACACCTTC
TRBJ2-1 NA TRBD1 TRBV5-1 CASSLSGTGISPNYNEQFF TGCGCCAGCAGCCTCTCCGGGACAGGAATCTCACCGAATTACAATGAGCAGTTCTTC
TRBJ1-2 NA NA TRBV7-9 CASSSPWEGAGYTF TGTGCCAGCAGCTCCCCATGGGAGGGTGCTGGCTACACCTTC
TRBJ2-7 NA NA TRBV7-2 CASSLAEGAGNEQYF TGTGCCAGCAGCTTAGCGGAGGGGGCGGGCAACGAGCAGTACTTC
TRBJ2-3 NA TRBD1 TRBV7-3 CASSLQGGVDTQYF TGTGCCAGCAGCCTTCAAGGGGGCGTGGATACGCAGTATTTT
TRBJ2-7 NA TRBD1 TRBV10-1 CASSTGTGVNEQYF TGCGCCAGCAGCACCGGGACAGGGGTAAACGAGCAGTACTTC
TRBJ1-4 NA NA TRBV27 CASSSRGPTNEKLFF TGTGCCAGCAGTTCGCGGGGCCCAACTAATGAAAAACTGTTTTTT
TRBJ2-3 few NA TRBV6-4 CASAAQGEGDTQYF TGTGCCAGCGCCGCACAGGGGGAGGGAGATACGCAGTATTTT
TRBJ1-3 NA TRBD1 TRBV5-1 CASSLVAGGLDTIYF TGCGCCAGCAGCTTGGTAGCAGGGGGCCTGGACACCATATATTTT
TRBJ1-2 NA NA TRBV4-3 CASSHLDAGIYGYTF TGCGCCAGCAGCCACCTTGATGCCGGGATCTATGGCTACACCTTC
TRBJ1-2 NA NA TRBV27 CASSLYGGPVNYTF TGTGCCAGCAGTTTATACGGGGGTCCAGTAAACTACACCTTC
TRBJ2-3 NA NA TRBV28 CASSAASGGPAWDTQYF TGTGCCAGCAGTGCTGCGTCGGGGGGCCCCGCGTGGGATACGCAGTATTTT
TRBJ1-1 NA NA TRBV11-2 CASSFQGNTEAFF TGTGCCAGCAGCTTCCAGGGGAACACTGAAGCTTTCTTT
TRBJ2-3 NA TRBD1 TRBV6-1 CASGTGETDTQYF TGTGCCAGCGGGACAGGGGAAACAGATACGCAGTATTTT
TRBJ1-3 NA TRBD1 TRBV9 CASSVGTAPFGNTIYF TGTGCCAGCAGCGTCGGGACAGCCCCGTTTGGAAACACCATATATTTT
TRBJ1-1 NA NA TRBV10-3 CAISESGGETAFF TGTGCCATCAGTGAGTCGGGTGGGGAGACGGCTTTCTTT
TRBJ1-1 NA TRBD1 TRBV7-9 CASSARQGAMNTEAFF TGTGCCAGCAGCGCCCGACAGGGGGCAATGAACACTGAAGCTTTCTTT
TRBJ2-7 once NA TRBV9 CASGDSDSYEQYF TGTGCCAGCGGAGACAGTGACTCCTACGAGCAGTACTTC
TRBJ2-3 NA NA TRBV7-2 CASSLVWGGTDTQYF TGTGCCAGCAGCTTAGTTTGGGGGGGCACAGATACGCAGTATTTT
TRBJ1-1 NA NA TRBV6-5 CASRGTADYFEAFF TGTGCCAGCAGGGGGACGGCGGACTACTTCGAAGCTTTCTTT
TRBJ1-4 NA NA TRBV27 CASSPPPGNGEKLFF TGTGCCAGCAGCCCCCCCCCAGGGAACGGTGAAAAACTGTTTTTT
TRBJ1-2 NA NA TRBV7-9 CASSLDGHGYTF TGTGCCAGCAGCTTGGACGGACACGGCTACACCTTC
TRBJ1-2 NA TRBD1 TRBV6-5 CASSRGGVLGGYTF TGTGCCAGCAGTCGAGGGGGCGTACTGGGCGGCTACACCTTC
TRBJ1-2 once TRBD1 TRBV30 CAWKRKGDRGPVAGGYTF TGTGCCTGGAAGCGTAAGGGGGACAGGGGTCCGGTAGCCGGGGGCTACACCTTC
TRBJ1-1 NA NA TRBV9 CASSVEGGWPEAFF TGTGCCAGCAGCGTAGAGGGGGGGTGGCCTGAAGCTTTCTTT
TRBJ2-5 NA TRBD2 TRBV27 CASGRLAGKETQYF TGTGCCAGTGGGAGACTAGCGGGGAAAGAGACCCAGTACTTC
TRBJ2-3 NA NA TRBV9 CASSVEGRGWDTQYF TGTGCCAGCAGCGTAGAGGGCAGGGGATGGGATACGCAGTATTTT
TRBJ1-1 NA TRBD1 TRBV27 CASRAPPQGAGTEAFF TGTGCCAGCAGGGCTCCCCCCCAGGGGGCCGGGACTGAAGCTTTCTTT
TRBJ2-7 NA TRBD1 TRBV30 CAWSGGQGSHEQYF TGTGCCTGGAGTGGGGGACAGGGTTCCCACGAGCAGTACTTC
TRBJ1-1 NA NA TRBV7-9 CASSFPPGRRDTEAFF TGTGCCAGCAGCTTCCCTCCCGGCAGGAGGGACACTGAAGCTTTCTTT
TRBJ1-5 NA NA TRBV19 CASRLVGSNQPQHF TGTGCCAGTAGGCTAGTAGGAAGCAATCAGCCCCAGCATTTT
TRBJ2-7 NA NA TRBV5-6 CASSPTAGSSYEQYF TGTGCCAGCAGCCCGACAGCGGGCAGCTCCTACGAGCAGTACTTC
TRBJ1-1 NA TRBD1 TRBV19 CASGESGTGVYSEAFF TGTGCCAGTGGGGAATCCGGGACAGGGGTCTATAGTGAAGCTTTCTTT
TRBJ1-2 NA NA TRBV19 CASSPGGWDGYTF TGTGCCAGTAGTCCGGGGGGTTGGGATGGCTACACCTTC
TRBJ2-3 NA TRBD2 TRBV9 CASSAYLSGATDTQYF TGTGCCAGCTCCGCCTACCTTAGCGGGGCAACAGATACGCAGTATTTT
TRBJ1-6 NA NA TRBV21-1 CASSKPPGKYNSPLHF TGTGCCAGCAGCAAACCCCCGGGTAAGTATAATTCACCCCTCCACTTT
TRBJ1-2 NA TRBD1 TRBV4-1 CASSHGQGEGYTF TGCGCCAGCAGCCACGGACAGGGGGAAGGCTACACCTTC
TRBJ1-2 once NA TRBV29-1 CSVEWGLGYGYTF TGCAGCGTTGAGTGGGGCCTGGGTTATGGCTACACCTTC
TRBJ1-2 few NA TRBV4-3 CASSQGAGIPYGYTF TGCGCCAGCAGCCAAGGTGCGGGGATACCCTATGGCTACACCTTC
TRBJ2-5 NA TRBD2 TRBV4-3 CASSQKILAGQETQYF TGCGCCAGCAGCCAGAAGATACTAGCGGGGCAAGAGACCCAGTACTTC
TRBJ1-6 once TRBD1 TRBV6-5 CASSPDRGSPLHF TGTGCCAGCAGCCCAGACAGGGGATCACCCCTCCACTTT
TRBJ2-5 many TRBD2 TRBV9 CASSAFSGGRETQYF TGTGCCAGCAGCGCCTTTAGCGGGGGGAGGGAGACCCAGTACTTC
TRBJ2-2 once NA TRBV5-1 CASSPWGQGTGELFF TGCGCCAGCAGCCCCTGGGGGCAGGGCACCGGGGAGCTGTTTTTT
TRBJ1-2 NA TRBD1 TRBV27 CASNPLGTVGKGYTF TGTGCCAGCAACCCTCTCGGGACAGTCGGGAAAGGCTACACCTTC
TRBJ2-3 NA NA TRBV19 CASSIIYADTQYF TGTGCCAGTAGTATCATCTACGCAGATACGCAGTATTTT
TRBJ1-2 once NA TRBV19 CASSTRTIYGYTF TGTGCCAGTAGTACTAGGACTATCTATGGCTACACCTTC
TRBJ2-7 NA NA TRBV6-1 CASRRAYEQYF TGTGCCAGCAGACGAGCGTACGAGCAGTACTTC
TRBJ2-1 NA NA TRBV6-1 CASSEALRGEVANNEQFF TGTGCCAGCAGTGAAGCGCTTCGAGGTGAAGTTGCGAACAATGAGCAGTTCTTC
TRBJ2-3 NA TRBD2 TRBV15 CATSGLAARTDTQYF TGTGCCACCAGCGGTCTAGCGGCCCGCACAGATACGCAGTATTTT